The clone carrying this TCR beta chain was found a few times. What it binds is unknown. These data belong to a study of T-cell reconstitution after alpha-beta-depleted transplantation in children. Points from the study as a whole: About two months after transplant, alpha-beta T cells reportedly came from several hundred expanded graft clones. Most T-cell counts and diversity one year after the transplant came from T cells that were newly produced. The study traced high day-60 TCRbeta diversity in some patients to surviving recipient T cells and thymic progenitors.

The length of the CDR3 is 17 residues. Germline-derived CDR1 and CDR2 are MNHEY and SMNVEV (reference sequence). The V segment lost 3 bases and the J segment 1 base; nucleotides outside the gene matches: 5. Molecular barcoding with unique molecular identifiers was used for the TCRbeta library. MiXCR, applied by TCRdb to the PCR reads, yields one record per CDR3 protein. Of hundreds of thousands of distinct CDR3 sequences in the sample, approximately 10% are singletons; the top ten hold about 2.1%. The origin of this receptor is a child aged 2 to 10 with inherited bone marrow failure, due to receive a stem cell transplant. The sequences come from PBMCs, collected before TCRalphabeta/CD19-depleted stem cell transplant. The V and J genes are TRBV27 and TRBJ2-1; TRBD2 matches 11 bases. CDR3 protein: CASSFRGLAGSYNEQFF. CDR3 bases: TGTGCCAGCAGTTTCCGCGGACTAGCGGGTTCCTACAATGAGCAGTTCTTC.